This is a list of T cell receptor beta chains from one sample in a study of beta chain features in type 1 diabetes. Method: immunoSEQ multiplex PCR; TCRdb's copy keeps in-frame clones and lacks some. The sample carries 330,000 or so clones, 10% to 15% recorded once. The sequenced sample consisted of naive CD4+ T cells from blood. These receptors originate from a woman between 18 and 30 years old with type 1 diabetes. The CDR3 runs from the conserved cysteine through the conserved F or W. Only part of the rows carry a size: once, few, many, or a class if the clone is expanded.

cdr3_aa: CSALQRYNEQFF
v_call: TRBV29-1
clone_size: NA

cdr3_aa: CASSLSSGGETQYF
v_call: TRBV27
clone_size: NA

cdr3_aa: CASSVGSNEQFF
v_call: TRBV9
clone_size: NA

cdr3_aa: CASSLVHYEQYF
v_call: TRBV7-2
clone_size: NA

cdr3_aa: CAPGQGSTEAFF
v_call: TRBV11-3
clone_size: few

cdr3_aa: CASTLVGGEETQYF
v_call: TRBV5-1
clone_size: NA

cdr3_aa: CASSQVWTGNTEAFF
v_call: TRBV4-3
clone_size: NA

cdr3_aa: CSVERLIQETQYF
v_call: TRBV29-1
clone_size: NA

cdr3_aa: CAWSVGSGTWGDTQYF
v_call: TRBV30
clone_size: few

cdr3_aa: CSARGTEAFF
v_call: TRBV20-1
clone_size: few

cdr3_aa: CASSSLGQGVNEQFF
v_call: TRBV6-5
clone_size: few

cdr3_aa: CASGTGTSGTGELFF
v_call: TRBV7-7
clone_size: few

cdr3_aa: CASSYVEGELFF
v_call: TRBV5-6
clone_size: few

cdr3_aa: CAWKGAGTDTQYF
v_call: TRBV30
clone_size: NA

cdr3_aa: CASSPRDYNEQFF
v_call: TRBV7-8
clone_size: NA